This note documents a single T cell receptor (beta chain) sequence. Antigen: not known. CDR1 is MNHNS, CDR2 SASEGT, per germline. V lost 8 bases to trimming and J lost 0 bases; unmatched junction nucleotides: 11. The CDR3 has 16 amino acids. This sample is part of a study of metastatic and nonmetastatic thyroid tumors. Authors' analysis steps: To classify distant metastasis in papillary thyroid cancer, a model was built from CDR3 differences across clinicopathological groups. TCRdb re-called clones via MiXCR from the PCR reads. TCRdb assigned the V and J calls; the authors' analysis was not used. Seen here are about 85,000 clones, less than 10% observed once, and the top ten hold 8.8%. Ahead of thyroid surgery, no patient had received treatment of any kind. Findings and caveats of the study: It was reported that TCR beta diversity was significantly higher in malignant thyroid tumors than benign nodules, in blood and tumor.

The sample was blood. This clonotype originated in a female donor with papillary thyroid cancer or a benign thyroid nodule (not recorded which). Some clones in this sample may be carry-over from other donors' samples. V is TRBV6-1 and J is TRBJ1-1, with 8 bases fitting TRBD1. CDR3 residues: CASHSVDRALNTEAFF. The CDR3 nucleotides are TGTGCCAGCCACAGTGTGGACAGGGCACTGAACACTGAAGCTTTCTTT.